This T cell receptor beta chain was recorded in a study of blood T cell repertoires in COVID-19. The overall study: Italy, Spain and the United States were the sources of the convalescent and acute COVID-19 samples. Sample material is recorded as cDNA or gDNA derived from T cells, B-cell-depleted T cells, or PBMCs.

In the authors' workflow: Amplified reference gene primers provided the basis for estimating nucleated cell counts. Only in-frame clones appear in the TCRdb table, and some are missing; sequencing was by immunoSEQ multiplex PCR. The V and J calls and clone size are taken from that table; D and trimming were inferred from the DNA. Of under 300,000 clones in the sample, about nine tenths were seen once. The sequence was obtained from a man aged 25-45 years who had recovered from COVID-19. Sequencing was performed on peripheral blood.

CDR3 DNA: TGTGCCAGCAGCCAAATGACGGGGAACATTCAGTACTTC. This sequence encodes CASSQMTGNIQYF. This chain connects TRBV4-2 to TRBJ2-4; TRBD2 is a possible D gene (5 bases). This CDR3 comprises 13 residues. Per the germline V gene, CDR1 is LGHNA and CDR2 is YNFKEQ. Trimming removed 2 bases at V and 7 bases at J, with 9 bases between.